Listed below are T cell receptor beta chains from one sample, sequenced in a study of Tregs in tolerant kidney transplant recipients. Profiled with immunoSEQ multiplex PCR; TCRdb holds only in-frame clones, not every one. The sample yields 240,000 or so clones, more than 65% seen once. The sequenced sample consisted of CD4+ T cells from blood. These receptor sequences come from a human donor in good health. The CDR3 runs from the conserved cysteine through the conserved F or W. Each record gives: CDR3 length, D gene, clone size, J gene, V gene, CDR3 protein, CDR3 DNA. The D gene is left open where the match is weak. Size is stated for part of the rows, as once, few or many counts, or as a class when the clone is expanded.

15,TRBD2,-,TRBJ2-7,TRBV5-4,CASRPTGLAYEQQYF,TGTGCCAGCAGACCGACAGGACTAGCCTACGAGCAGCAGTACTTC
15,-,-,TRBJ1-1,TRBV6-1,CASRPVAYGNTEAFF,TGTGCCAGCAGGCCCGTGGCATATGGGAACACTGAAGCTTTCTTT
12,-,-,TRBJ1-2,TRBV29-1,CSVTRQSYGYTF,TGCAGCGTTACCCGACAGTCCTATGGCTACACCTTC
15,TRBD1,-,TRBJ1-1,TRBV9,CASSAQGAEGTEAFF,TGTGCCAGCAGCGCACAGGGGGCGGAAGGCACTGAAGCTTTCTTT
15,-,-,TRBJ2-1,TRBV2,CASSSRQGRYNEQFF,TGTGCCAGCAGTTCGAGGCAGGGAAGATACAATGAGCAGTTCTTC
15,TRBD2,-,TRBJ2-3,TRBV2,CASSRTSGSTDTQYF,TGTGCCAGCAGCCGGACTAGCGGGAGTACAGATACGCAGTATTTT
14,-,-,TRBJ2-3,TRBV5-6,CASSVARRADTQYF,TGTGCCAGCAGCGTGGCAAGAAGGGCAGATACGCAGTATTTT
14,-,-,TRBJ2-3,TRBV4-1,CASSQEGGTSTQYF,TGCGCCAGCAGCCAAGAAGGGGGAACCAGTACGCAGTATTTT
14,-,-,TRBJ2-5,TRBV5-1,CASSLAVREETQYF,TGCGCCAGCAGCTTGGCCGTACGGGAAGAGACCCAGTACTTC
15,TRBD2,-,TRBJ2-3,TRBV11-3,CASSQRGENTDTQYF,TGTGCCAGCAGCCAACGGGGGGAAAACACAGATACGCAGTATTTT
15,TRBD2,once,TRBJ2-1,TRBV5-4,CASSLDRGGYNEQFF,TGTGCCAGCAGCTTGGACCGGGGGGGATACAATGAGCAGTTCTTC
14,-,-,TRBJ1-2,TRBV9,CASSVVDRLSSYTF,TGTGCCAGCAGCGTAGTTGATAGGCTGTCGAGCTACACCTTC
16,TRBD1,-,TRBJ1-6,TRBV7-9,CASSLAGTGAGSPLHF,TGTGCCAGCAGCTTAGCCGGGACAGGGGCTGGTTCACCCCTCCACTTT
11,-,-,TRBJ1-3,TRBV7-9,CAIWTGNTIYF,TGTGCCATCTGGACTGGAAACACCATATATTTT
13,-,-,TRBJ1-4,TRBV30,CAWSNGLNEKLFF,TGTGCCTGGAGTAACGGATTAAATGAAAAACTGTTTTTT
15,TRBD1,-,TRBJ1-1,TRBV30,CAWSSLDRLYTEAFF,TGTGCCTGGAGTTCTCTGGACAGGCTTTACACTGAAGCTTTCTTT
15,TRBD2,-,TRBJ2-3,TRBV5-1,CASGGTSGATDTQYF,TGCGCCAGCGGGGGAACTAGCGGGGCGACAGATACGCAGTATTTT
14,TRBD1,few,TRBJ1-2,TRBV27,CASLDPGQGHGYTF,TGTGCCAGTCTCGACCCCGGACAGGGCCATGGCTACACCTTC
15,TRBD1,-,TRBJ1-2,TRBV30,CAWVGTGSRGYGYTF,TGTGCCTGGGTAGGGACAGGCTCTAGGGGTTATGGCTACACCTTC
15,-,few,TRBJ2-7,TRBV11-2,CASSLGLAGSYEQYF,TGTGCCAGCAGCTTAGGGCTAGCCGGCTCCTACGAGCAGTACTTC
14,-,-,TRBJ1-2,TRBV9,CASSAQGYGSGYTF,TGTGCCAGCAGCGCCCAGGGGTACGGCAGTGGCTACACCTTC
15,-,-,TRBJ1-4,TRBV6-5,CASSIQSATNEKLFF,TGTGCCAGCAGTATCCAGTCGGCAACTAATGAAAAACTGTTTTTT
14,-,-,TRBJ1-2,TRBV11-2,CASSPSGGLYGYTF,TGTGCCAGCAGCCCCTCGGGGGGGCTCTATGGCTACACCTTC
15,TRBD2,-,TRBJ2-2,TRBV10-3,CAIMGSGSGTGELFF,TGTGCCATCATGGGGAGCGGGAGTGGGACCGGGGAGCTGTTTTTT
16,-,once,TRBJ1-1,TRBV18,CASSPRILEGGTEAFF,TGTGCCAGCTCACCACGCATACTCGAAGGGGGCACTGAAGCTTTCTTT
13,-,-,TRBJ1-1,TRBV7-2,CASSFNSRREAFF,TGTGCCAGCAGCTTTAACAGTCGCCGGGAAGCTTTCTTT
13,-,-,TRBJ2-1,TRBV7-2,CASGFQQYNEQFF,TGTGCCAGCGGGTTCCAACAGTACAATGAGCAGTTCTTC
12,-,-,TRBJ1-2,TRBV30,CAWAGTTYGYTF,TGTGCCTGGGCCGGGACAACCTATGGCTACACCTTC
14,-,-,TRBJ2-7,TRBV4-1,CASSPEGGQLEQYF,TGTGCCAGCAGCCCAGAAGGCGGACAGCTCGAGCAGTACTTC
15,-,-,TRBJ1-5,TRBV5-4,CASSLAGAGNQPQHF,TGTGCCAGCAGCTTGGCGGGGGCTGGGAATCAGCCCCAGCATTTT
14,-,-,TRBJ1-2,TRBV7-8,CASSLTTGAPGCTF,TGTGCCAGCAGCTTAACAACAGGCGCCCCAGGATGCACCTTC
15,-,-,TRBJ2-7,TRBV19,CASSDPAGRTYEQYF,TGTGCCAGTAGTGACCCCGCAGGGCGCACCTACGAGCAGTACTTC
16,TRBD1,-,TRBJ2-3,TRBV30,CAWSAHGQGARDTQYF,TGTGCCTGGAGTGCCCATGGACAGGGGGCGCGAGATACGCAGTATTTT
15,TRBD1,-,TRBJ1-2,TRBV19,CASSTRTGGVGGYTF,TGTGCCAGTAGTACCAGAACAGGGGGCGTCGGTGGCTACACCTTC
16,-,-,TRBJ1-3,TRBV18,CASSVQTGNSGNTIYF,TGTGCCAGCTCCGTCCAGACAGGAAACTCTGGAAACACCATATATTTT
17,TRBD2,-,TRBJ2-1,TRBV5-4,CASSLAWALAGGNEQFF,TGTGCCAGCAGCTTGGCCTGGGCGCTAGCGGGAGGCAATGAGCAGTTCTTC
18,-,-,TRBJ2-7,TRBV7-2,CASSLASGLADHSYEQYF,TGTGCCAGCAGCTTAGCCTCCGGGCTAGCAGACCACTCCTACGAGCAGTACTTC
19,-,-,TRBJ2-1,TRBV23-1,CASSQGKGTKPYADNEQFF,TGCGCCAGCAGTCAAGGGAAGGGGACAAAACCCTATGCCGACAATGAGCAGTTCTTC
12,-,-,TRBJ2-1,TRBV7-8,CASSLATAEQFF,TGTGCCAGCAGCTTAGCGACAGCGGAGCAGTTCTTC
13,-,-,TRBJ1-1,TRBV7-7,CASSLERNTEAFF,TGTGCCAGCAGCTTAGAACGGAACACTGAAGCTTTCTTT